One TCR beta chain is described in this entry. V lost 8 bases, J lost 5 bases, and 15 bases lay in between. This CDR3 region has 14 residues. The germline V gene has CDR1 SNHLY and CDR2 FYNNEI. The data derive from a study of blood T cell repertoires in COVID-19. Overall study context: Sample material is recorded as cDNA or gDNA derived from T cells, B-cell-depleted T cells, or PBMCs.

Original methodology: The authors estimated nucleated cell counts from reference gene primer amplification. Sequencing was performed with immunoSEQ multiplex PCR; in TCRdb, only in-frame clones are kept and a portion is missing. From that table come the V and J calls and clone size; the DNA was used to work out D and trimming. The sample carries fewer than 200,000 clones, more than 75% recorded once. Sequencing input: peripheral blood. The receptor was isolated from a man aged 40-50 years with active or convalescent COVID-19. The chain joins TRBV2 to TRBJ1-4; TRBD1 is a possible D gene (5 bases). The CDR3 bases are TGTGCCAGCCAGTTTGACTCAGGGAATGAAAAACTGTTTTTT. This translates into CASQFDSGNEKLFF.